Below, 4 T cell receptor beta chains from the same sample are listed, as sequenced in a study of OX40 agonist ivuxolimab in advanced cancers. The library was made by the immunoSEQ multiplex PCR assay. TCRdb took over this immuneACCESS table, retaining in-frame rearrangements with V and J assigned. Such tables are incomplete; in checked studies, under half of the missing clones stem from an unresolved V gene, and the remainder is unexplained. Present in this sample are 21,000 or so clones, roughly four fifths of which were seen just once. In total, the top ten clones hold 30% to 40% of the sample. This specimen consisted of CD4+ or CD8+ T cells sorted from blood, obtained in a trial of the OX40 agonist ivuxolimab. Every receptor here comes from an adult with an advanced solid tumor such as melanoma, head and neck, liver or kidney cancer.

The chain has TRBV4-2 and TRBJ1-2; 8 nucleotides line up with TRBD1. CDR1 is LGHNA, CDR2 YNFKEQ, per germline. This CDR3 has 14 residues. The J segment lost 7 bases and the V segment lost 4 bases, leaving 8 bases of the junction unmatched. The CDR3 loop reads CASSPGAGGIGYTF. The CDR3 DNA follows: TGTGCCAGCAGCCCCGGGGCAGGGGGCATTGGCTACACCTTC.

The rearrangement joins TRBV5-1 to TRBJ1-2, with D maybe TRBD1 (6 bases). The CDR3 length is 16 residues. Germline assignment: CDR1 SGHRS and CDR2 YFSETQ. Trimming shortened V by 7 bases and J by 0 bases, and 19 bases separated the two germline ends. The CDR3 DNA sequence: TGCGCCAGCGGGGGCCGGGACAAAGAAGCTAACTATGGCTACACCTTC. This gives the protein CASGGRDKEANYGYTF. Filled out from reference TRBV5-1 and TRBJ1-2, the complete variable domain reads KAGVTQTPRYLIKTRGQQVTLSCSPISGHRSVSWYQQTPGQGLQFLFEYFSETQRNKGNFPGRFSGRQFSNSRSEMNVSTLELGDSALYLCASGGRDKEANYGYTFGSGTRLTVV.

The chain combines TRBV7-8 with TRBJ1-2, with TRBD1 matching over 7 bases. CDR1 SGHVS and CDR2 FQNEAQ come from the germline V gene. The CDR3 totals 17 residues. The trim removed 4 bases at V and 0 bases at J, leaving 11 bases unmatched. This CDR3 reads CASSSPVTGDPNYGYTF. The CDR3 DNA sequence: TGTGCCAGCAGCTCACCCGTTACAGGGGATCCTAACTATGGCTACACCTTC.

This clone was recorded once. The chain combines TRBV2 with TRBJ1-2, with unresolved D. Trimming took off 4 bases at V and 1 base at J, with 7 bases between the two ends. The CDR3 runs to 13 residues. CDR1 SNHLY and CDR2 FYNNEI come from the germline V gene. In DNA form, the CDR3 reads TGTGCCAGCAGTGTGGCGGTTAACTATGGCTACACCTTC. Its protein is CASSVAVNYGYTF. Filled out from reference TRBV2 and TRBJ1-2, the complete variable domain reads EPEVTQTPSHQVTQMGQEVILRCVPISNHLYFYWYRQILGQKVEFLVSFYNNEISEKSEIFDDQFSVERPDGSNFTLKIRSTKLEDSAMYFCASSVAVNYGYTFGSGTRLTVV.